This TCR beta chain was observed in a study of T cells after yellow fever vaccination. Using its own MiXCR run on the 5' RACE reads, TCRdb lists one record per CDR3 protein. The table has about 630,000 distinct CDR3 sequences, 9% to 15% seen once; the top ten hold approximately 15%. This clonotype was seen repeatedly, ten times or more. The TCR was taken from a man younger than 40 who received the YFV17D yellow fever vaccine. Sequenced here: PBMCs, sampled on the day of the yellow fever booster vaccination.

This CDR3 reads CSARDGTYEQYF. The DNA of the CDR3 is TGCAGTGCTAGAGACGGGACTTACGAGCAGTACTTC. The chain couples TRBV20-1 to TRBJ2-7; D perhaps matches TRBD2 (6 bases). Germline lookup yields CDR1 DFQATT and CDR2 SNEGSKA (reference sequence). V was clipped by 0 bases and J by 4 bases, with 7 bases between them. The CDR3 consists of 12 residues.